This T cell receptor beta chain was sequenced during a study of PD-1 blockade in classical Hodgkin lymphoma. Produced via immunoSEQ multiplex PCR; TCRdb's table is partial and in-frame only. The table records some 30,000 clones, approximately 89% of them present only once. Time point specified: cycle 4 day 1 (C4D1), after five to seven weeks of nivolumab. All trial patients relapsed after autologous stem cell transplantation. Out of thawed PBMCs, magnetic negative selection purified CD4+ T cells. CDR3 length equals 14 residues. The V and J ends lost 3 bases and 7 bases respectively, with 15 bases between them. Germline loops: CDR1 WNHNN, CDR2 SYGVQD (reference sequence).

The sequencing here drew on CD4+ T cells from blood, taken before the fourth cycle of nivolumab. The sequence was obtained from a human donor with classical Hodgkin lymphoma. The rearrangement joins TRBV10-1 to TRBJ2-5; tentatively, D is TRBD1 or TRBD2 (6 bases each). CDR3 coding DNA: TGCGCCAGCAGTGAAGGGTGGGGGGCAGGGACCCAGTACTTC. It translates to CASSEGWGAGTQYF.